This section outlines one T cell receptor (beta chain) sequence together with its context. The antigen is unknown. Nashville, Tennessee was home to all donors, each a Caucasian adult. Unsorted samples relied on about 90 million PBMCs, which served as the source of genomic DNA. V lost 8 bases to trimming and J lost 0 bases, with 10 bases between them. This CDR3 contains 12 residues. Germline V lookup: CDR1 GTSNPN, CDR2 SVGIG (reference sequence). Across several immunoSEQ plates, the genomic DNA of each subset was split evenly. The table came from immunoSEQ multiplex PCR; TCRdb's copy has only in-frame clones and leaves some out. This table holds fewer than 650,000 clones, over 65% found once. The sample belongs to a study of shared clonotypes between healthy human individuals. Broader study findings: It was expected that sequencing depth would affect clonotype sharing among donors.

Specimen: PBMCs. This rearrangement joins TRBV30 to TRBJ1-1, with D maybe TRBD1 (6 bases). The receptor comes from a middle-aged woman in good health. Some clones in this sample may be carry-over from other donors' samples. In nucleotides, the CDR3 is TGTGCCGGCGACAGGCTGAACACTGAAGCTTTCTTT. As protein: CAGDRLNTEAFF.